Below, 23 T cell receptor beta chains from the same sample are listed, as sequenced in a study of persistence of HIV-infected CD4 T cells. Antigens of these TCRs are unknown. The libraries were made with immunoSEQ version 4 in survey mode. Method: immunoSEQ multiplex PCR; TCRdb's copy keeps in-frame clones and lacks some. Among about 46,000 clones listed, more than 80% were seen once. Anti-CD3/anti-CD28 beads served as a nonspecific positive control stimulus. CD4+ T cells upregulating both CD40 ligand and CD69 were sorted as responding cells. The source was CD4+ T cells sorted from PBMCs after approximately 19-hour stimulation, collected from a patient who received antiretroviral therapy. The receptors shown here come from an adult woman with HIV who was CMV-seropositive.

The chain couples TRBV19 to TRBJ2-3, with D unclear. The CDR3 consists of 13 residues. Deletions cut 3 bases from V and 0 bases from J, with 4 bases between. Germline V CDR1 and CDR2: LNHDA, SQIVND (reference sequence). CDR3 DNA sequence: TGTGCCAGTAGTATTGGAAGCACAGATACGCAGTATTTT. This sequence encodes CASSIGSTDTQYF.

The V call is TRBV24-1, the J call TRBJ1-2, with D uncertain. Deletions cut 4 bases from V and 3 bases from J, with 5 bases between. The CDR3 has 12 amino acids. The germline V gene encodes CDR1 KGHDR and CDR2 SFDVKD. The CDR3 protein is CATSEGHYGYTF. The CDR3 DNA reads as TGTGCCACCAGTGAAGGACACTATGGCTACACCTTC.

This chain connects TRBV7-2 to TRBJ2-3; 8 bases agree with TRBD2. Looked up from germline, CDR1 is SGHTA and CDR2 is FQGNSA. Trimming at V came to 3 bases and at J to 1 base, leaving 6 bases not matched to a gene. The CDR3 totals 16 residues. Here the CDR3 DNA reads TGTGCCAGCAGCTTTGACCCAGCGGGGGGCACAGATACGCAGTATTTT. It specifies CASSFDPAGGTDTQYF.

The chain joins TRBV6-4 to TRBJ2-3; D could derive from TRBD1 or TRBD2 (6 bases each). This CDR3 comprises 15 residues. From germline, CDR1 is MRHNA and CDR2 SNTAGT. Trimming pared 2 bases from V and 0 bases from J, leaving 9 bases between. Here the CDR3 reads CASSDGGGSTDTQYF. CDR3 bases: TGTGCCAGCAGTGACGGAGGGGGGAGCACAGATACGCAGTATTTT.

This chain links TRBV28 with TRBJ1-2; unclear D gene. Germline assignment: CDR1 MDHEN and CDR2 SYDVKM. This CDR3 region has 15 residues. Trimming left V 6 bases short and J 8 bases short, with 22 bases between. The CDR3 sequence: CASSPFDRQFKGYTF. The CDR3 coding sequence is TGTGCCAGCAGCCCATTCGATCGTCAGTTTAAGGGCTACACCTTC.

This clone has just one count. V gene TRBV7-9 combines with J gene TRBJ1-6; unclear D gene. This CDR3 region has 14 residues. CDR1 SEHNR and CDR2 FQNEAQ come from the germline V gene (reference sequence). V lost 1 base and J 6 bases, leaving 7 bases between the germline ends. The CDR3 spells CASSLDKINSPLHF. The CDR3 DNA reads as TGTGCCAGCAGCTTAGACAAGATTAATTCACCCCTCCACTTT.

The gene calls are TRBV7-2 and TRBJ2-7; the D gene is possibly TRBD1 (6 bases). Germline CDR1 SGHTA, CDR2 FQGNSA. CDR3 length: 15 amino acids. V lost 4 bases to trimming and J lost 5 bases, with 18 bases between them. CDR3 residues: CASSSARGSGNEQYF. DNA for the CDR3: TGTGCCAGCAGCTCCGCCAGGGGTTCGGGGAACGAGCAGTACTTC.

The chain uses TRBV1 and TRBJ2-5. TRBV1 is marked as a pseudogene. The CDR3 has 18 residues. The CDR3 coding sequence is TGCACCAGCAGCCAAGATCCGAACTGGCGCCGCCCAAAAGAGACCCAGTACTTC. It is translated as CTSSQDPNWRRPKETQYF.

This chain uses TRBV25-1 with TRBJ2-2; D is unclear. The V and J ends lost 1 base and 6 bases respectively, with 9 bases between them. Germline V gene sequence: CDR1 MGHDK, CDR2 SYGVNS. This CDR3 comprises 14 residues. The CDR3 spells CASSEFKGSGELFF. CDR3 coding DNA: TGTGCCAGCAGTGAATTTAAAGGGTCCGGGGAGCTGTTTTTT.

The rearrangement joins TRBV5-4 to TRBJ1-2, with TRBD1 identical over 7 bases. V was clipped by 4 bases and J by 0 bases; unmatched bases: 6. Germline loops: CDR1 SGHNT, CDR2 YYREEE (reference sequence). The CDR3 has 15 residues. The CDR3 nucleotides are TGTGCCAGCAGCAGTCAGGGGGTAGCTAACTATGGCTACACCTTC. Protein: CASSSQGVANYGYTF.

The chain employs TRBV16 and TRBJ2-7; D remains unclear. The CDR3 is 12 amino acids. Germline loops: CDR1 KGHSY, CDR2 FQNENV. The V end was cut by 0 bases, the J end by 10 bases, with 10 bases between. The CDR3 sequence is CASSQSLEVQYF. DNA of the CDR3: TGTGCCAGCAGCCAATCTCTGGAAGTACAGTACTTC.

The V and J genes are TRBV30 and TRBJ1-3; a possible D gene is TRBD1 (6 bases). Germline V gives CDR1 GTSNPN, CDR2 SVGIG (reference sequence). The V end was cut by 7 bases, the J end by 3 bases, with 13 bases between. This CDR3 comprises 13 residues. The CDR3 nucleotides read TGTGCCTATGACAGGTCCGGTGGAAACACCATATATTTT. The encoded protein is CAYDRSGGNTIYF.

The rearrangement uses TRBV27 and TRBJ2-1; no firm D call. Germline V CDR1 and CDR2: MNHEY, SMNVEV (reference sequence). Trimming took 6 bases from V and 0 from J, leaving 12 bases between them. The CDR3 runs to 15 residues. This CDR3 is CASSPVWGSYNEQFF. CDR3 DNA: TGTGCCAGCAGCCCAGTATGGGGCTCCTACAATGAGCAGTTCTTC.

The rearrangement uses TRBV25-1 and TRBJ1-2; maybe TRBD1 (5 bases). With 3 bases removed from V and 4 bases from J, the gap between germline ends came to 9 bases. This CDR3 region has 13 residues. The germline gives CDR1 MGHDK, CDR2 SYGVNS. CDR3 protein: CASSEGRSYGYTF. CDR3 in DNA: TGTGCCAGCAGTGAGGGACGGTCCTATGGCTACACCTTC.

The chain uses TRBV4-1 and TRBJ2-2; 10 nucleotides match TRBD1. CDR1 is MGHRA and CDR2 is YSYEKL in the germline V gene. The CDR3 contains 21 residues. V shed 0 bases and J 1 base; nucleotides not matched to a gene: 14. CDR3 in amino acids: CASSQDAPVGQGRLNTGELFF. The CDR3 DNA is TGCGCCAGCAGCCAAGATGCACCCGTGGGACAGGGGAGATTGAACACCGGGGAGCTGTTTTTT.

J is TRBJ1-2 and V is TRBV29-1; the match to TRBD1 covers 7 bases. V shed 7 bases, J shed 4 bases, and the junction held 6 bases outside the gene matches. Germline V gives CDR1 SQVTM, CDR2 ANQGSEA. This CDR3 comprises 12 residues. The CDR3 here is CSGTGTAYGYTF. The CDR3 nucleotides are TGCAGCGGAACCGGGACAGCCTATGGCTACACCTTC.

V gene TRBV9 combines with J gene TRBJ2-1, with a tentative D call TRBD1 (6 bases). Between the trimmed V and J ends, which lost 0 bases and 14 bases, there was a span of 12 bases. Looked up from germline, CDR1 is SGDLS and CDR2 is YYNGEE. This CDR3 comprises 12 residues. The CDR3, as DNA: TGTGCCAGCAGCGTAGAAGGGGGACGAAAGTTCTTC. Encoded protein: CASSVEGGRKFF.

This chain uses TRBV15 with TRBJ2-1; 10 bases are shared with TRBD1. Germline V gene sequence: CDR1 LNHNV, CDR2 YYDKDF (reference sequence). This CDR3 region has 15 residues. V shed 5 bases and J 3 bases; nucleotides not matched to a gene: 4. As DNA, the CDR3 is TGTGCCACCAGCCCTCGGACAGGGGGCTACAATGAGCAGTTCTTC. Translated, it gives CATSPRTGGYNEQFF.

The CDR3 here is CASSYGGGTEAFF. The CDR3 coding sequence is TGTGCCAGCAGTTACGGGGGGGGCACTGAAGCTTTCTTT. The rearrangement uses TRBV12-3 or TRBV12-4 and TRBJ1-1, with D possibly TRBD1 on 5 matching bases. This CDR3 has 13 residues. Trimming left V 4 bases short and J 4 bases short, with 10 bases between.

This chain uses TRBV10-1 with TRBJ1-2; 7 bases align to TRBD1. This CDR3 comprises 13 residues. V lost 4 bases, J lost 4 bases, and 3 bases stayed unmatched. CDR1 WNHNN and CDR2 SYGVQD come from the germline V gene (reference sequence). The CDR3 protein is CASSGGQTYGYTF. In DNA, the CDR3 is TGCGCCAGCAGTGGGGGACAGACCTATGGCTACACCTTC.

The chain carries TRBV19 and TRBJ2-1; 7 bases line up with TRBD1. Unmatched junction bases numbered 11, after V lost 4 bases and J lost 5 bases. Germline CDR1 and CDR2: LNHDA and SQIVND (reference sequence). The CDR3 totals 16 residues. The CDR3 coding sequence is TGTGCCAGTAGTAAAATAACCGGGACAGTTCACAATGAGCAGTTCTTC. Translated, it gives CASSKITGTVHNEQFF.

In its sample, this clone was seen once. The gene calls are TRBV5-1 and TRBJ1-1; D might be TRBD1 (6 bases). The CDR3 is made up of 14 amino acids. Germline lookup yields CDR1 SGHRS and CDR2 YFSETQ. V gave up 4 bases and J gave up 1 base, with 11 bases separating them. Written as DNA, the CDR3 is TGCGCCAGCAGCGAGACGACAGGGAACACTGAAGCTTTCTTT. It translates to CASSETTGNTEAFF.

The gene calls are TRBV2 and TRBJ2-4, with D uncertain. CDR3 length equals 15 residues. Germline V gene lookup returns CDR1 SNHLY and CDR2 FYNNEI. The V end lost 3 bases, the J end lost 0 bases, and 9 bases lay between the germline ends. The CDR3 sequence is CASSDRVLAKNIQYF. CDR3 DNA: TGTGCCAGCAGTGATAGGGTCCTAGCCAAAAACATTCAGTACTTC.